One sample yielded the 30 T cell receptor beta chains listed below, sequenced in a study of blood T cell repertoires in COVID-19 (TCRdb year 2020). The library relied on the immunoSEQ multiplex PCR assay. This immuneACCESS table, as held by TCRdb, lists in-frame sequences with V and J called but not all clones. Of the missing ones, under half trace to an unresolved V gene in checked studies; the others have no known cause. This sample holds about 280,000 clones; 85% were observed only once. About 14% of the sample goes to the ten largest clones. Specimen: peripheral blood. Every receptor here comes from a human donor in a cohort sampled during active COVID-19.

This clone was picked up a small number of times. The V and J genes are TRBV5-6 and TRBJ1-5, with D perhaps TRBD1 (5 bases). The V end lost 3 bases, the J end lost 4 bases, and 8 bases lay between the germline ends. Germline values: CDR1 SGHDT, CDR2 YYEEEE. The CDR3 covers 13 residues. CDR3 sequence: CASSSGLNQPQHF. The DNA for the CDR3 is TGTGCCAGCAGCTCGGGACTGAATCAGCCCCAGCATTTT.

The V gene is TRBV7-2, the J gene TRBJ1-4, with 7 bases matching TRBD1. The CDR3 extends over 14 amino acids. The germline V gene has CDR1 SGHTA and CDR2 FQGNSA. Losses at the gene ends were 8 bases for V and 1 base for J; bases not matched to a gene: 4. The CDR3 DNA sequence: TGTGCCAGCGGAAGACAGGGAACTAATGAAAAACTGTTTTTT. Translating gives CASGRQGTNEKLFF.

This clone was counted ten times or more. The chain uses TRBV2 and TRBJ1-4; TRBD1 agrees at 9 bases. CDR3 length: 15 residues. Germline CDR1 is SNHLY and CDR2 is FYNNEI. The junction had 2 bases not matched to a gene; V was cut back by 6 bases and J by 0 bases. In nucleotides, the CDR3 is TGTGCCAGCAGGAGGGACAGGGCAACTAATGAAAAACTGTTTTTT. Translated, it gives CASRRDRATNEKLFF.

The chain couples TRBV15 to TRBJ1-1; D is ambiguous. The V end was cut by 3 bases, the J end by 5 bases, with 13 bases between. The CDR3 runs to 14 residues. Germline V gene lookup returns CDR1 LNHNV and CDR2 YYDKDF (reference sequence). The CDR3 loop reads CATSRGGSGTEAFF. The CDR3 region has the DNA TGTGCCACCAGCAGGGGTGGGAGTGGGACTGAAGCTTTCTTT. Together with reference TRBV15 and TRBJ1-1, the CDR3 gives the full variable domain: DAMVIQNPRYQVTQFGKPVTLSCSQTLNHNVMYWYQQKSSQAPKLLFHYYDKDFNNEADTPDNFQSRRPNTSFCFLDIRSPGLGDTAMYLCATSRGGSGTEAFFGQGTRLTVV.

The chain recombines TRBV18 with TRBJ2-5; D unclear. V lost 3 bases to trimming and J lost 3 bases, with 5 bases between them. The CDR3 is 12 amino acids. Germline V gives CDR1 KGHSH, CDR2 LQKENI. CDR3 bases: TGTGCCAGCTCACCTATCGAAGAGACCCAGTACTTC. Protein product: CASSPIEETQYF.

V usage is TRBV19 and J usage is TRBJ2-7; 7 bases agree with TRBD2. Germline V CDR1 and CDR2: LNHDA, SQIVND (reference sequence). V gave up 5 bases and J gave up 3 bases; unmatched junction bases: 4. The CDR3 is made up of 13 amino acids. The CDR3 spells CASSAGLFYEQYF. The CDR3 DNA sequence: TGTGCCAGTAGTGCGGGACTATTCTACGAGCAGTACTTC.

This rearrangement joins TRBV5-1 to TRBJ2-3; 8 positions agree with TRBD2. V shed 7 bases and J 0 bases; nucleotides not matched to a gene: 13. Looked up from germline, CDR1 is SGHRS and CDR2 is YFSETQ. The CDR3 consists of 17 residues. The CDR3 spells CASQAGRLAFSTDTQYF. The CDR3 DNA is TGCGCCAGCCAGGCGGGAAGACTAGCGTTTAGCACAGATACGCAGTATTTT.

The chain couples TRBV10-3 to TRBJ2-5; TRBD1 agrees at 8 bases. The CDR3 spans 13 residues. The germline V gene has CDR1 ENHRY and CDR2 SYGVKD. With V trimmed by 4 bases and J by 4 bases, 2 bases remained unmatched. The CDR3 reads CAISGTGRETQYF. The DNA for the CDR3 is TGTGCCATCAGTGGGACAGGGAGAGAGACCCAGTACTTC.

The V call is TRBV5-1, the J call TRBJ2-5; a possible D gene is TRBD1 (6 bases). CDR3 length equals 14 residues. Per germline, CDR1 SGHRS and CDR2 YFSETQ. V shed 4 bases and J shed 5 bases, with 15 bases lying between them. The CDR3 nucleotides are TGCGCCAGCAGCAAACAGGGCGGTATGGAGACCCAGTACTTC. Translation gives CASSKQGGMETQYF. Combining the CDR3 with reference TRBV5-1 and TRBJ2-5 gives the whole variable domain KAGVTQTPRYLIKTRGQQVTLSCSPISGHRSVSWYQQTPGQGLQFLFEYFSETQRNKGNFPGRFSGRQFSNSRSEMNVSTLELGDSALYLCASSKQGGMETQYFGPGTRLLVL.

This clone was seen a single time. The chain is built from TRBV5-1 and TRBJ2-2; D unclear. CDR3 length: 13 residues. CDR1 and CDR2 from the germline V gene are SGHRS and YFSETQ. The ends were cut back, 3 bases at V and 5 bases at J, with 8 bases in the middle. In nucleotides, the CDR3 is TGCGCCAGCAGCTCCTCGACTACCGGGGAGCTGTTTTTT. Translating gives CASSSSTTGELFF. The variable domain in full, with the rest retrieved from reference TRBV5-1 and TRBJ2-2, is KAGVTQTPRYLIKTRGQQVTLSCSPISGHRSVSWYQQTPGQGLQFLFEYFSETQRNKGNFPGRFSGRQFSNSRSEMNVSTLELGDSALYLCASSSSTTGELFFGEGSRLTVL.

This clone was seen only once. The V gene is TRBV6-1, the J gene TRBJ1-2, with 7 bases aligning to TRBD1. V dropped 2 bases and J dropped 4; count of bases not matched to a gene: 10. There are 16 residues in the CDR3. Germline V gene sequence: CDR1 MNHNS, CDR2 SASEGT. CDR3 coding DNA: TGTGCCAGCAGTGAAATATGGGACAGAAGTACCTATGGCTACACCTTC. As protein: CASSEIWDRSTYGYTF.

The V call is TRBV7-9, the J call TRBJ2-5; 11 bases align to TRBD2. The CDR3 has 17 amino acids. Per the germline V gene, CDR1 is SEHNR and CDR2 is FQNEAQ (reference sequence). Losses at the gene ends were 0 bases for V and 6 bases for J; bases not matched to a gene: 9. Here the CDR3 DNA reads TGTGCCAGCAGCTTAGCGGTGATAGCGGGAGGGTCCAAGACCCAGTACTTC. Translated: CASSLAVIAGGSKTQYF. The full variable domain, completed using reference TRBV7-9 and TRBJ2-5, is DTGVSQNPRHKITKRGQNVTFRCDPISEHNRLYWYRQTLGQGPEFLTYFQNEAQLEKSRLLSDRFSAERPKGSFSTLEIQRTEQGDSAMYLCASSLAVIAGGSKTQYFGPGTRLLVL.

V usage is TRBV7-2 and J usage is TRBJ2-7; 7 bases match TRBD1. CDR1 is SGHTA, CDR2 FQGNSA, per germline. CDR3 length equals 14 residues. J was trimmed by 5 bases and V by 3 bases; bases with no gene match: 7. CDR3 sequence: CASSFRQGSDEQYF. The CDR3 region has the DNA TGTGCCAGCAGCTTTCGACAGGGTAGCGACGAGCAGTACTTC.

The chain recombines TRBV29-1 with TRBJ1-2; no reliable D call. CDR1 is SQVTM and CDR2 is ANQGSEA in the germline V gene. The V gene lost 0 bases and the J gene lost 4 bases, with 15 bases spanning the gap. The CDR3 consists of 15 residues. The CDR3 protein is CSVEDRGMVGYGYTF. The CDR3 region has the DNA TGCAGCGTTGAAGATCGCGGGATGGTCGGCTATGGCTACACCTTC.

The sample holds a few counts of this clone. The chain carries TRBV6-2 or TRBV6-3 and TRBJ2-3; tentative D call: TRBD2 (5 bases). Trimming took off 6 bases at V and 3 bases at J, with 10 bases between the two ends. Germline V gene lookup returns CDR1 MNHEY and CDR2 SVGEGT. This CDR3 has 13 amino acids. The CDR3 DNA reads as TGTGCCAGCAGCTCACTAGTGACAGATACGCAGTATTTT. Translating it yields CASSSLVTDTQYF.

This clone was seen only a few times. The chain uses TRBV9 and TRBJ2-1; TRBD2 aligns across 7 bases. The CDR3 totals 17 residues. The V and J ends lost 4 bases and 0 bases, in that order; junction bases with no gene match: 10. CDR1 and CDR2 (germline): SGDLS, YYNGEE. CDR3 DNA: TGTGCCAGCAGCCCCACGGTGGGAGGGAGCTCCTACAATGAGCAGTTCTTC. Protein sequence: CASSPTVGGSSYNEQFF.

The rearrangement joins TRBV11-2 to TRBJ2-1, with TRBD2 identical over 7 bases. The V gene end was trimmed by 5 bases and the J gene end by 1 base; junction bases not matched to a gene: 11. CDR1 SGHAT and CDR2 FQNNGV come from the germline V gene. The CDR3 sequence is 17 residues long. The CDR3 here is CASSERIAGRSYNEQFF. CDR3 coding DNA: TGTGCCAGCAGCGAACGAATAGCGGGCAGGTCCTACAATGAGCAGTTCTTC.

This clone came up once. CDR3 in DNA: TGTGCCAGCAGTGATGCGCGCTTTCGGTTTTTT. This sequence encodes CASSDARFRFF. This chain uses TRBV28 with TRBJ2-2; D is unclear. The ends were cut back, 5 bases at V and 16 bases at J, with 14 bases in the middle. Per germline, CDR1 MDHEN and CDR2 SYDVKM. There are 11 residues in the CDR3.

The CDR3 nucleotides are TGTGCCAGCAGGGGACAATCGAACACCGGGGAGCTGTTTTTT. Protein product: CASRGQSNTGELFF. The rearrangement uses TRBV27 and TRBJ2-2, with a tentative D call TRBD1 (6 bases). This CDR3 contains 14 residues. The ends were cut back, 6 bases at V and 0 bases at J, with 8 bases in the middle. Germline CDR1 and CDR2: MNHEY and SMNVEV (reference sequence).

The chain is built from TRBV5-5 and TRBJ2-3; tentative D call: TRBD1 (5 bases). Germline CDR1 SGHKS, CDR2 YYEKEE (reference sequence). This CDR3 is built from 15 residues. Trimming took off 2 bases at V and 3 bases at J, with 13 bases between the two ends. In DNA form, the CDR3 reads TGTGCCAGCAGCTTTTGGGGCAGGGTGACAGATACGCAGTATTTT. It specifies CASSFWGRVTDTQYF.

This clone was observed once. The chain couples TRBV6-6 to TRBJ2-2; D gene uncertain. The CDR3 sequence is 12 residues long. Trimming removed 6 bases at V and 3 bases at J, with 5 bases between. Germline lookup yields CDR1 MNHNY and CDR2 SVGAGI (reference sequence). This chain's CDR3 is CASRSDTGELFF. CDR3 DNA sequence: TGTGCCAGCAGGTCGGACACCGGGGAGCTGTTTTTT.

The chain combines TRBV5-4 with TRBJ1-4, with D uncertain. This CDR3 region has 13 residues. Germline values: CDR1 SGHNT, CDR2 YYREEE (reference sequence). The DNA of the CDR3 is TGTGGATTTCGAGGTGCAACTAATGAAAAACTGTTTTTT. It encodes CGFRGATNEKLFF.

This chain uses TRBV27 with TRBJ2-6; D not certain. CDR1 and CDR2 (germline): MNHEY, SMNVEV (reference sequence). Trimming removed 3 bases from V and 1 base from J, with 7 bases in between. CDR3 size: 15 residues. DNA for the CDR3: TGTGCCAGCAGTTTCTACCTTTCTGGGGCCAACGTCCTGACTTTC. This gives the protein CASSFYLSGANVLTF.

The chain combines TRBV27 with TRBJ2-4, with D possibly TRBD2 on 5 matching bases. CDR3 length: 15 amino acids. V shed 8 bases and J shed 6 bases, with 20 bases lying between them. CDR1 and CDR2 from the germline V gene are MNHEY and SMNVEV (reference sequence). The CDR3 DNA reads TGTGCCAGCTGGTCGGCCAGAGGGAGTTTAAACATTCAGTACTTC. Translating it yields CASWSARGSLNIQYF.

This clone has more than one count but fewer than ten. The J gene is TRBJ2-3, the V gene TRBV7-2, with TRBD2 as a possible D gene (7 bases). V was pared by 5 bases and J by 5 bases, with 20 bases between. Germline-derived CDR1 and CDR2 are SGHTA and FQGNSA. The CDR3 sequence is 16 residues long. CDR3 residues: CASSPIGGGGGDTQYF. The CDR3 region has the DNA TGTGCCAGCAGCCCCATAGGCGGGGGAGGGGGAGATACGCAGTATTTT.

V usage is TRBV19 and J usage is TRBJ2-3; TRBD2 matches 9 bases. This CDR3 has 16 amino acids. The V gene end was trimmed by 2 bases and the J gene end by 7 bases; junction bases not matched to a gene: 10. From germline, CDR1 is LNHDA and CDR2 SQIVND (reference sequence). The CDR3 nucleotides are TGTGCCAGTAGTATATCTCCAGCGGGAGGAACTAATACGCAGTATTTT. As protein: CASSISPAGGTNTQYF.

The V gene is TRBV6-5, the J gene TRBJ2-7, with 12 bases fitting TRBD2. Germline lookup yields CDR1 MNHEY and CDR2 SVGAGI. The CDR3 length is 15 residues. The ends lost 5 bases at V and 3 bases at J; junction bases unmatched: 5. The CDR3 DNA follows: TGTGCCAGCAGTCCACCGGGACTAGCGGGCTACGAGCAGTACTTC. Protein: CASSPPGLAGYEQYF.

This clone was detected only a few times. V and J are TRBV20-1 and TRBJ2-7, with TRBD2 as a possible D gene (6 bases). CDR1 and CDR2 from the germline V gene are DFQATT and SNEGSKA (reference sequence). The CDR3 contains 11 residues. Trimming shortened V by 5 bases and J by 5 bases, and 10 bases separated the two germline ends. The CDR3 coding sequence is TGCAGTGCTTCCCTAGCGAACGAGCAGTACTTC. This translates into CSASLANEQYF.

The chain couples TRBV7-6 to TRBJ2-7; no definite D call. The V gene lost 8 bases and the J gene lost 0 bases, with 11 bases spanning the gap. This CDR3 has 13 residues. CDR1 is SGHVS and CDR2 is FNYEAQ in the germline V gene. As DNA, the CDR3 is TGTGCCAGCCGGCAGGCAGACTCCTACGAGCAGTACTTC. It codes for CASRQADSYEQYF.

This rearrangement joins TRBV5-1 to TRBJ2-3, with TRBD1 matching over 7 bases. Germline V gene sequence: CDR1 SGHRS, CDR2 YFSETQ. The ends lost 4 bases at V and 4 bases at J; junction bases unmatched: 12. The CDR3 has 16 amino acids. The CDR3 nucleotides are TGCGCCAGCAGCGCACTACAGGGGATGACGGCAGATACGCAGTATTTT. Amino acids: CASSALQGMTADTQYF.